This TCR beta chain stems from a study of CD8+CD57+ T cells in acquired aplastic anemia listed by TCRdb under 2018. In terms of the full investigation: Extracted DNA from sorted CD4+ and CD8+ cells averaged around 3.5 ug, ranging from about 0.17 to 30 ug. CD8+CD57+ expansion was defined as a frequency above the mean frequency observed in healthy subjects. General findings and caveats noted by the study authors: Patients and healthy controls showed no significant difference in CD8+ Simpson's diversity (P=0.060). Although 25 to 30 CD8+ CDR3 sequences were shared by patients and controls, these sequences appeared highly expressed in patients and within the immunodominant clones of patients.

Expansion of CD8+CD57+ cells had been shown by flow cytometry in the patients chosen for sequencing. Every patient had a diagnosis of severe acquired aplastic anemia based on International Study of Aplastic Anemia and Agranulocytosis and Camitta criteria. No patient had received any therapy when blood was sampled. TCR repertoires of sorted CD4+ and CD8+ blood T cells from severe aplastic anemia patients and healthy subjects were deep-sequenced in the study. In the USA, patient enrollment took place under clinicaltrials.gov protocols 00001620, 01623167, 00001397, 00071045, 00081523 and 00961064. Ficoll-Paque density gradient centrifugation was used to isolate peripheral blood mononuclear cells. Before DNA extraction, CD4+ and CD8+ T cells were sorted by FACS or by magnetic beads. Concerning this clonotype itself: Its antigen target is currently unknown. Per-base quality was not reported, and no clone a single base away is much larger than it.

From its cysteine to its phenylalanine, the CDR3 spans 16 amino acids. Only CDR3 DNA remains: 48 bases, in frame from the first base. The germline V gene encodes CDR1 LNHDA and CDR2 SQIVND (reference sequence). Trimming at the junction amounts to 10 bases on V and 0 bases on J, and the germline ends lie 16 bases apart. Genomic DNA served as template for TCR beta VDJ combination and CDR3 sequence profiling. An Illumina HiSeq 2000 was used for TCR repertoire sequencing. The study's processing was this. Repertoires were assessed using TRBV/TRBJ rearrangement plots, CDR3 size and DJ length profiles, and Simpson's diversity index. The most abundant DNA sequence in the deep sequencing data was taken as the immunodominant clone. CDR3 amino acid sequences were checked for sharing between subjects and were compared against published repertoires and the VDJdb database. TCRdb passed the public sequencing reads through fastp at Q25 and MiXCR, retaining productive beta sequences. Rows matching on CDR3 protein sequence are summarized as one entry with the most common DNA and genes. It is TCRdb's table, rather than the study itself, that gives the V and J calls and clone size. The table for this sample lists about 180,000 distinct CDR3 sequences; roughly 63% of them were counted only once. The ten largest account for about two fifths of the sample.

The rearrangement combines TRBV19 with TRBJ2-6, with no reliable assignment of the D segment. Sequenced material: sorted CD4+, CD8+, or CD8+CD57+ T cells (not recorded which) from PBMCs. The TCR was taken from a human donor with aplastic anemia. The CDR3 sequence is CATKMGPSSGANVLTF. The DNA is TGTGCCACCAAAATGGGCCCTAGCTCTGGGGCCAACGTCCTGACTTTC.